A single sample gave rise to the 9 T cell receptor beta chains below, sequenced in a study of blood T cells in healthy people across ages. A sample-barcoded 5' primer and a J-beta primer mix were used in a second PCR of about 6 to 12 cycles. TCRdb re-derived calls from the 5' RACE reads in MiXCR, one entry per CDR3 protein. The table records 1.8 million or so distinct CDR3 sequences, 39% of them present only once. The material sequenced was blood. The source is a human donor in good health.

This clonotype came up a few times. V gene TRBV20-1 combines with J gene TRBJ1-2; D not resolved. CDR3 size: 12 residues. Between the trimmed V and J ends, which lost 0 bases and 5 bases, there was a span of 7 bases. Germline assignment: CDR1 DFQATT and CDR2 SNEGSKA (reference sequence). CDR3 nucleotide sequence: TGCAGTGCTAGAGATAGTGTTTATGGCTACACCTTC. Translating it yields CSARDSVYGYTF.

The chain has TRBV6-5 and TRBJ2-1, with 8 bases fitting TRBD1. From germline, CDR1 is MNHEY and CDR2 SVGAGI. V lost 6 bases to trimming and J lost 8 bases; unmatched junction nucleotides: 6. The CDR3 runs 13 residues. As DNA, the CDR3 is TGTGCCAGCAGACCAACAGGGGGGTATGAGCAGTTCTTC. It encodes CASRPTGGYEQFF.

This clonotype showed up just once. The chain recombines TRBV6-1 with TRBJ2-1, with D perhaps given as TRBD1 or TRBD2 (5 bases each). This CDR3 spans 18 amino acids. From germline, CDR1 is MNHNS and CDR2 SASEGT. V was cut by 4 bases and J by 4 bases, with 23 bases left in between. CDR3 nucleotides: TGTGCCAGCAGTGTATTAAGCCCGACAGTGGAGGCATACAATGAGCAGTTCTTC. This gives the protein CASSVLSPTVEAYNEQFF.

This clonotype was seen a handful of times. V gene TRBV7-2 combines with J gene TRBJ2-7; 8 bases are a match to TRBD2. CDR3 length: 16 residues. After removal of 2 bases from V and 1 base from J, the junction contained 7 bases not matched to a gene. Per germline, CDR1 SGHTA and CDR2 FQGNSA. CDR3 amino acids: CASSLSGGVNSYEQYF. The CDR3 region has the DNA TGTGCCAGCAGCTTATCCGGGGGGGTTAATTCCTACGAGCAGTACTTC.

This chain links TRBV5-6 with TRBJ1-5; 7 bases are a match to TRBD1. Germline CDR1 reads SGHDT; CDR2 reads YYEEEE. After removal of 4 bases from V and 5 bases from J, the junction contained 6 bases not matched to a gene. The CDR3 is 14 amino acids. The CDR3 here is CASSRGTVYQPQHF. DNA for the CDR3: TGTGCCAGCAGCCGTGGGACAGTTTATCAGCCCCAGCATTTT.

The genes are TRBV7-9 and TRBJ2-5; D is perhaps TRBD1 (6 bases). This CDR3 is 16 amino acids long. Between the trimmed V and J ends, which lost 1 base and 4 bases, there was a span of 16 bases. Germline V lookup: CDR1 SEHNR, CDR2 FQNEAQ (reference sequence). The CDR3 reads CASSLVGRGGSETQYF. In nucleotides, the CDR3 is TGTGCCAGCAGCTTAGTTGGCAGGGGTGGTTCAGAGACCCAGTACTTC.

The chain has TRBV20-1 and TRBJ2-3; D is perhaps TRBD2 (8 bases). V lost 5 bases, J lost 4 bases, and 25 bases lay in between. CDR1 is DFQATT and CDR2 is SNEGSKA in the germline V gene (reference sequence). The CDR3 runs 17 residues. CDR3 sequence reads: CSAEIPSGLGGADTQYF. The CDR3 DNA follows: TGCAGTGCTGAAATTCCCTCGGGACTAGGGGGCGCAGATACGCAGTATTTT.

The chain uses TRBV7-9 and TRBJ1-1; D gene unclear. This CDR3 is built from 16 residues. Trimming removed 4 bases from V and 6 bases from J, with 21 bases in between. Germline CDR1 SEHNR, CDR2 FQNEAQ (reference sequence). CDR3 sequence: CASSSRSEGKHSEAFF. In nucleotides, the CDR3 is TGTGCCAGCAGCTCCCGGTCGGAGGGCAAACATTCTGAAGCTTTCTTT.

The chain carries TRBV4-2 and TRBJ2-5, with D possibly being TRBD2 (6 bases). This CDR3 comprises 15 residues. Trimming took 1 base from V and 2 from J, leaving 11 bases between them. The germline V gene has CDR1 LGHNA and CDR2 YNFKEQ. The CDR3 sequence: CASSQVARGQETQYF. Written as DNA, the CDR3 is TGTGCCAGCAGCCAAGTAGCGCGGGGACAAGAGACCCAGTACTTC.